The clone carrying this T cell receptor (beta chain) showed up many times. As yet, its antigen is unknown. Researchers made TCR beta libraries by using iRepertoire HTBI primers and running Arm-PCR on CDR3 regions. In TCRdb, the multiplex PCR reads were re-called with MiXCR into one record per CDR3 protein. The sample yields some 450,000 distinct CDR3 sequences, over 15% seen once. This CDR3 has 15 amino acids. Germline V lookup: CDR1 MNHEY, CDR2 SMNVEV (reference sequence). The ends lost 5 bases at V and 10 bases at J; junction bases unmatched: 9. Stated time point: newly diagnosed GD, antithyroid drugs for less than 3 months. PBMC RNA served as the TCR library source. Each of the patients was recruited from an endocrinology department situated in Xi'an, China. This entry belongs to a study of regulatory T cells in long-lasting Graves disease. Study-wide results and limits: Persistent patients shared more public clonotypes (approximately 2,700) than newly diagnosed patients (over 900).

These data are also associated with another study on T cells in Graves' hyperthyroidism and ophthalmopathy. As that study records: Thyroid ultrasound and orbital computed tomography, with clinical symptoms and serum thyroxine and TRAb, informed diagnoses.

The input for sequencing was peripheral blood mononuclear cells (PBMCs), taken at new diagnosis, from a patient treated with antithyroid drugs. The chain recombines TRBV27 with TRBJ1-6; 9 positions agree with TRBD1. The TCR was taken from a woman aged 30 to 39 with Graves disease. The CDR3 nucleotides are TGTGCCAGCAGTCCCACCGGGACAGGGCACTCACCCCTCCACTTT. As protein: CASSPTGTGHSPLHF.